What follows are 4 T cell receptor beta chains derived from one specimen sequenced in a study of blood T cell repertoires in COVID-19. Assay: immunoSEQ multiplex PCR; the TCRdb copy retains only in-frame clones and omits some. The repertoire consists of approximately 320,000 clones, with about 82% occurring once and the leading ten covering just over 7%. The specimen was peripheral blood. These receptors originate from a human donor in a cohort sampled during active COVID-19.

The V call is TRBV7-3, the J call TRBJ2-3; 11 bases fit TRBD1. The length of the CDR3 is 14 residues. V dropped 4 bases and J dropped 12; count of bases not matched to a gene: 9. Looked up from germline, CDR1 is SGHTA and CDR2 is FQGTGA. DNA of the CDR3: TGTGCCAGCAGCTCCGGACAGGGGGCTATTCTACAGTATTTT. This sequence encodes CASSSGQGAILQYF.

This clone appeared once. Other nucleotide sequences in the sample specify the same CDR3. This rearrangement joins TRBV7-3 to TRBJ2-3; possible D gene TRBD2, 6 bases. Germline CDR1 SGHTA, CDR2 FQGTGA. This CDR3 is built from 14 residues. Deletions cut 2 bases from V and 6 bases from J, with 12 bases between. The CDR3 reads CASSLLGGTDTQYF. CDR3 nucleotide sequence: TGTGCCAGCAGCTTATTAGGCGGGACCGATACGCAGTATTTT.

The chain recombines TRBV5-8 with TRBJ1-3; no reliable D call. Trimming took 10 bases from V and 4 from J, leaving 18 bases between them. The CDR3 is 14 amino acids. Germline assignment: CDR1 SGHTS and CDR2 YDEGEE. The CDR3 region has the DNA TGTGCCCCTACAGACCCCTCTTTCGGAAACACCATATATTTT. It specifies CAPTDPSFGNTIYF. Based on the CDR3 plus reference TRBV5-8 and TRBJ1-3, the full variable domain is EAGVTQSPTHLIKTRGQQATLRCSPISGHTSVYWYQQALGLGLQFLLWYDEGEERNRGNFPPRFSGRQFPNYSSELNVNALELEDSALYLCAPTDPSFGNTIYFGEGSWLTVV.

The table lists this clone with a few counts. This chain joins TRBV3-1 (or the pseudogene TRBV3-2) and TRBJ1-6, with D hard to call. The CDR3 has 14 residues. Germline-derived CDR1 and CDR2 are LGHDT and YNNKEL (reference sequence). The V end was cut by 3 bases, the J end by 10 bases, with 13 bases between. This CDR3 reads CASSHTGASSPLHF. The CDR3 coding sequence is TGTGCCAGCAGCCATACTGGCGCTAGCTCACCCCTCCACTTT.